A selection of T cell receptor beta chains follows, all from one sample in a study of identical twins. TCRdb reanalysed the 5' RACE reads using MiXCR and keeps one entry per CDR3 protein. The repertoire consists of approximately 260,000 distinct CDR3 sequences, with about 8% occurring once and the leading ten covering over 2.5%. The same sample was also studied in work on yellow fever vaccine responses in identical twins.

The material sequenced was CD8+ T cells sorted from blood. The receptors derive from a woman aged 18-29 years in good health. Both conserved end residues are part of each CDR3. The order of the fields is D gene, J gene, clone size, V gene, CDR3 protein, CDR3 DNA. A D gene is named only where the DNA matches it firmly. Some rows mark clone size as missing; the rest say once, few, many or name a class of expanded clone.

D gene: NA; J gene: TRBJ2-1; clone size: many; V gene: TRBV12-3/TRBV12-4; CDR3 protein: CASSFGLVGNEQFF; CDR3 DNA: TGTGCCAGCAGTTTCGGGCTAGTGGGCAATGAGCAGTTCTTC
D gene: TRBD1; J gene: TRBJ2-7; clone size: NA; V gene: TRBV7-6; CDR3 protein: CASSFTTPRTGALSEQYF; CDR3 DNA: TGTGCCAGCAGCTTTACTACTCCCAGAACAGGGGCTCTCTCCGAGCAGTACTTC
D gene: NA; J gene: TRBJ1-3; clone size: many; V gene: TRBV12-3/TRBV12-4; CDR3 protein: CASSRGNTIYF; CDR3 DNA: TGTGCCAGCAGTCGGGGGAACACCATATATTTT
D gene: TRBD2; J gene: TRBJ2-1; clone size: NA; V gene: TRBV6-1; CDR3 protein: CASRELAGGGNEQFF; CDR3 DNA: TGTGCCAGCAGGGAACTAGCGGGGGGCGGGAATGAGCAGTTCTTC
D gene: NA; J gene: TRBJ2-4; clone size: NA; V gene: TRBV7-9; CDR3 protein: CASTSGAGTPNIQYF; CDR3 DNA: TGTGCCAGCACCTCCGGGGCGGGGACCCCAAACATTCAGTACTTC
D gene: TRBD2; J gene: TRBJ2-1; clone size: NA; V gene: TRBV20-1; CDR3 protein: CCARDLLAGQYNEQFF; CDR3 DNA: TGCTGTGCTAGAGATCTTCTAGCGGGACAGTACAATGAGCAGTTCTTC
D gene: NA; J gene: TRBJ2-7; clone size: NA; V gene: TRBV15; CDR3 protein: CATSSRQTDEQYF; CDR3 DNA: TGTGCCACCAGCAGCCGACAAACCGACGAGCAGTACTTC
D gene: NA; J gene: TRBJ2-4; clone size: NA; V gene: TRBV27; CDR3 protein: CASSLPGNIQYF; CDR3 DNA: TGTGCCAGCAGTTTACCTGGAAACATTCAGTACTTC
D gene: TRBD1; J gene: TRBJ2-7; clone size: many; V gene: TRBV3-1; CDR3 protein: CASSQDTGTGGFGEQYF; CDR3 DNA: TGTGCCAGCAGCCAAGACACCGGGACAGGGGGCTTCGGCGAGCAGTACTTC
D gene: NA; J gene: TRBJ2-1; clone size: few; V gene: TRBV5-6; CDR3 protein: CASSLARYNEQFF; CDR3 DNA: TGTGCCAGCAGCTTGGCCCGATACAATGAGCAGTTCTTC
D gene: TRBD1; J gene: TRBJ2-7; clone size: NA; V gene: TRBV25-1; CDR3 protein: CASSAREDRGHEQYF; CDR3 DNA: TGTGCCAGCAGTGCGAGAGAGGACAGGGGCCACGAGCAGTACTTC
D gene: NA; J gene: TRBJ2-1; clone size: few; V gene: TRBV20-1; CDR3 protein: CSARRPLDNNEQFF; CDR3 DNA: TGCAGTGCTAGAAGACCACTGGATAACAATGAGCAGTTCTTC
D gene: NA; J gene: TRBJ2-1; clone size: NA; V gene: TRBV3-1; CDR3 protein: CASSQDYNEQFF; CDR3 DNA: TGTGCCAGCAGCCAAGATTACAATGAGCAGTTCTTC
D gene: NA; J gene: TRBJ1-6; clone size: few; V gene: TRBV19; CDR3 protein: CASSIGGNSPLHF; CDR3 DNA: TGTGCCAGTAGTATAGGGGGAAATTCACCCCTCCACTTT
D gene: TRBD1; J gene: TRBJ2-7; clone size: NA; V gene: TRBV25-1; CDR3 protein: CASSADRGGDVEQYF; CDR3 DNA: TGTGCCAGCAGTGCGGACAGGGGAGGGGACGTAGAGCAGTACTTC
D gene: NA; J gene: TRBJ2-3; clone size: NA; V gene: TRBV7-8; CDR3 protein: CASSGLRALSTDTQYF; CDR3 DNA: TGTGCCAGCAGCGGCCTCAGGGCCCTTAGCACAGATACGCAGTATTTT
D gene: NA; J gene: TRBJ2-4; clone size: many; V gene: TRBV18; CDR3 protein: CASSPANGKGKNIQYF; CDR3 DNA: TGTGCCAGCTCACCCGCAAACGGAAAGGGCAAAAACATTCAGTACTTC
D gene: NA; J gene: TRBJ2-7; clone size: few; V gene: TRBV5-6; CDR3 protein: CASSSTSGGGLNEQYF; CDR3 DNA: TGTGCCAGCAGCTCAACCTCGGGGGGCGGACTCAACGAGCAGTACTTC
D gene: NA; J gene: TRBJ2-7; clone size: NA; V gene: TRBV27; CDR3 protein: CASRYYEQYF; CDR3 DNA: TGTGCCAGCAGGTACTACGAGCAGTACTTC
D gene: NA; J gene: TRBJ2-1; clone size: NA; V gene: TRBV11-3; CDR3 protein: CASGEDPYNEQFF; CDR3 DNA: TGTGCCAGCGGAGAGGACCCCTACAATGAGCAGTTCTTC
D gene: TRBD2; J gene: TRBJ2-7; clone size: many; V gene: TRBV6-5; CDR3 protein: CASSLAGDEQYF; CDR3 DNA: TGTGCCAGCAGTTTAGCGGGGGACGAGCAGTACTTC
D gene: TRBD1; J gene: TRBJ2-7; clone size: few; V gene: TRBV11-2; CDR3 protein: CASSLIDRVDDEQYF; CDR3 DNA: TGTGCCAGCAGCTTAATCGACAGGGTGGATGACGAGCAGTACTTC
D gene: TRBD2; J gene: TRBJ2-1; clone size: few; V gene: TRBV27; CDR3 protein: CASSPPGLAGVGFF; CDR3 DNA: TGTGCCAGCAGTCCCCCGGGACTAGCGGGAGTGGGGTTCTTC
D gene: NA; J gene: TRBJ1-1; clone size: many; V gene: TRBV7-9; CDR3 protein: CASSLLGNTEAFF; CDR3 DNA: TGTGCCAGCAGCTTACTTGGGAACACTGAAGCTTTCTTT
D gene: NA; J gene: TRBJ2-7; clone size: few; V gene: TRBV27; CDR3 protein: CASTVDPSYEQYF; CDR3 DNA: TGTGCCAGCACCGTGGACCCCTCCTACGAGCAGTACTTC
D gene: NA; J gene: TRBJ2-1; clone size: many; V gene: TRBV4-1; CDR3 protein: CASSLIVAAHNEQFF; CDR3 DNA: TGCGCCAGCAGCCTTATCGTCGCGGCCCACAATGAGCAGTTCTTC
D gene: NA; J gene: TRBJ1-1; clone size: many; V gene: TRBV5-1; CDR3 protein: CASSRTQQGLGDTEAFF; CDR3 DNA: TGCGCCAGCAGCCGAACTCAACAGGGCCTTGGGGACACTGAAGCTTTCTTT
D gene: NA; J gene: TRBJ2-7; clone size: NA; V gene: TRBV7-9; CDR3 protein: CASSGKGDHEQYF; CDR3 DNA: TGTGCCAGCAGCGGGAAAGGGGACCACGAGCAGTACTTC
D gene: TRBD1; J gene: TRBJ2-7; clone size: NA; V gene: TRBV11-2; CDR3 protein: CASSLEWIGTGLYEQYF; CDR3 DNA: TGTGCCAGCAGCTTAGAATGGATCGGGACAGGGCTCTACGAGCAGTACTTC
D gene: TRBD2; J gene: TRBJ2-3; clone size: NA; V gene: TRBV20-1; CDR3 protein: CSAKYRDYQLFTDTQYF; CDR3 DNA: TGCAGTGCTAAGTACCGGGACTACCAGCTATTCACAGATACGCAGTATTTT
D gene: TRBD1; J gene: TRBJ2-7; clone size: few; V gene: TRBV7-2; CDR3 protein: CASSTHIGQGLYEQYF; CDR3 DNA: TGTGCCAGCAGCACACATATCGGACAGGGGCTCTACGAGCAGTACTTC
D gene: NA; J gene: TRBJ2-7; clone size: many; V gene: TRBV20-1; CDR3 protein: CSARDSGEAPYEQYF; CDR3 DNA: TGCAGTGCTAGAGATTCGGGCGAAGCCCCCTACGAGCAGTACTTC
D gene: NA; J gene: TRBJ1-1; clone size: many; V gene: TRBV29-1; CDR3 protein: CSVEDQTDTEAFF; CDR3 DNA: TGCAGCGTTGAAGATCAGACTGACACTGAAGCTTTCTTT
D gene: TRBD1; J gene: TRBJ2-5; clone size: NA; V gene: TRBV4-1; CDR3 protein: CASSQPQGGEETQYF; CDR3 DNA: TGCGCCAGCAGCCAACCCCAAGGGGGCGAAGAGACCCAGTACTTC
D gene: NA; J gene: TRBJ1-1; clone size: many; V gene: TRBV25-1; CDR3 protein: CASSELGGTEAFF; CDR3 DNA: TGTGCCAGCAGTGAATTGGGGGGCACTGAAGCTTTCTTT
D gene: TRBD1; J gene: TRBJ2-3; clone size: few; V gene: TRBV3-1; CDR3 protein: CASGGRGTDTQYF; CDR3 DNA: TGTGCCAGCGGCGGCAGGGGGACAGATACGCAGTATTTT
D gene: NA; J gene: TRBJ1-2; clone size: NA; V gene: TRBV6-1; CDR3 protein: CASLSSPSGGYTF; CDR3 DNA: TGTGCCAGCTTAAGCTCACCTTCGGGCGGCTACACCTTC
D gene: TRBD2; J gene: TRBJ2-1; clone size: few; V gene: TRBV27; CDR3 protein: CASSSETSGGVDEQFF; CDR3 DNA: TGTGCCAGCAGTTCTGAGACTAGCGGGGGGGTTGATGAGCAGTTCTTC
D gene: NA; J gene: TRBJ2-3; clone size: many; V gene: TRBV6-4; CDR3 protein: CASSDSSGPSDTQYF; CDR3 DNA: TGTGCCAGCAGTGACTCGAGCGGGCCCTCAGATACGCAGTATTTT